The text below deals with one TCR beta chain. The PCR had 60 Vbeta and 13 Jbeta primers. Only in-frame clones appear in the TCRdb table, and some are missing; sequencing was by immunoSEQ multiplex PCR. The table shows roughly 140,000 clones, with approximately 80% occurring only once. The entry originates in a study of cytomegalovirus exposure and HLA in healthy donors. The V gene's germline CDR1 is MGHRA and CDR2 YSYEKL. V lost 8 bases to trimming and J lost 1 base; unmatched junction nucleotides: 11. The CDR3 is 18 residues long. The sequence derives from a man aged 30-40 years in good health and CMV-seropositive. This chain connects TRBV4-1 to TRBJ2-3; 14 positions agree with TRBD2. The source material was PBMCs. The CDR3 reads CASSPGLAGVFGTDTQYF. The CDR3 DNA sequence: TGCGCCAGCTCGCCGGGACTAGCGGGAGTTTTCGGCACAGATACGCAGTATTTT.